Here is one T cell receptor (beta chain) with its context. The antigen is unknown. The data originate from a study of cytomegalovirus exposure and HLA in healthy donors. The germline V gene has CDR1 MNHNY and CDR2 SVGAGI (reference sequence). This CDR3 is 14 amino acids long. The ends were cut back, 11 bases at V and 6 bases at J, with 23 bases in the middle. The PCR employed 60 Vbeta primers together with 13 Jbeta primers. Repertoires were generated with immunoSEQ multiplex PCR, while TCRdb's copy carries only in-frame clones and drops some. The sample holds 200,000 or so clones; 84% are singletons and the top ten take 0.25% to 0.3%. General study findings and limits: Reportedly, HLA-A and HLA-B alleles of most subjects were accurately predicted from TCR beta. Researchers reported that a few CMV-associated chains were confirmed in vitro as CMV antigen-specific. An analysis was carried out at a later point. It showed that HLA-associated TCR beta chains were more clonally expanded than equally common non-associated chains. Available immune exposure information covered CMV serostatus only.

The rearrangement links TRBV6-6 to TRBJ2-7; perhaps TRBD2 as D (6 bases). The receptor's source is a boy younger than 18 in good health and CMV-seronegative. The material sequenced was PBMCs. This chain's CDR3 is CAGSSGRASGEQYF. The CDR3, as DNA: TGTGCCGGCTCTTCCGGGAGAGCCTCGGGCGAGCAGTACTTC.